The T cell receptor beta chain under discussion was sequenced for a study of cytomegalovirus exposure and HLA in healthy donors. The PCR used 60 Vbeta and 13 Jbeta primers. TCRdb's table, derived via immunoSEQ multiplex PCR, lists solely in-frame clones and lacks some. The sample totals 70,000 or so clones. Germline loops: CDR1 SGDLS, CDR2 YYNGEE. The CDR3 runs to 13 residues. J gave up 6 bases and V 2 bases, and 3 bases lay outside the gene matches. J is TRBJ1-2 and V is TRBV9; 8 bases agree with TRBD1. The sequence came from a man aged 35-49 years in good health and CMV-seronegative. Sequencing was carried out using PBMCs. The CDR3, as DNA: TGTGCCAGCAGCGTGAGACAGGGGCATGGCTACACCTTC. It specifies CASSVRQGHGYTF.